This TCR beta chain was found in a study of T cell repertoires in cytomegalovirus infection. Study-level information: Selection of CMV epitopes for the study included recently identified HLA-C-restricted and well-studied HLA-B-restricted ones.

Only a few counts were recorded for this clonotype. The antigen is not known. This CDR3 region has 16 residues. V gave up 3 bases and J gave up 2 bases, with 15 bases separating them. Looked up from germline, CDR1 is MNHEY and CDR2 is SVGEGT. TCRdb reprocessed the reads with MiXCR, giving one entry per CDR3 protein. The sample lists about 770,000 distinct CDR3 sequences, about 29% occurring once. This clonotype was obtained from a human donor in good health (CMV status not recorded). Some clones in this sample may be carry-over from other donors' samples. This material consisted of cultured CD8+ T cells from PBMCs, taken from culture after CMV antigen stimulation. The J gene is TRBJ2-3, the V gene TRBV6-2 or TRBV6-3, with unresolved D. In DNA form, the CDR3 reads TGTGCCAGCAGTTATCAAAGGTTTCGAATCACAGATACGCAGTATTTT. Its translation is CASSYQRFRITDTQYF.